The table lists the clone carrying this T cell receptor (beta chain) with a few counts. A deep-level run was used for the assay. Sequencing was performed with immunoSEQ multiplex PCR; in TCRdb, only in-frame clones are kept and a portion is missing. The sample yields roughly 450,000 clones, approximately 79% seen once. This sample stems from a study of shared clonotypes between healthy human individuals. CDR1 is LNHDA, CDR2 SQIVND, per germline (reference sequence). The V and J ends lost 1 base and 4 bases, in that order; junction bases with no gene match: 5. The CDR3 sequence is 15 residues long. Sequencing used PBMCs. This clonotype was obtained from a woman aged 40 to 50 in good health. Some clones in this sample may be carry-over from other donors' samples. V gene TRBV19 combines with J gene TRBJ1-2, with 8 bases identical to TRBD1. The CDR3 DNA reads as TGTGCCAGTAGTATAGTCCGGGACAGGACCTATGGCTACACCTTC. This encodes CASSIVRDRTYGYTF.